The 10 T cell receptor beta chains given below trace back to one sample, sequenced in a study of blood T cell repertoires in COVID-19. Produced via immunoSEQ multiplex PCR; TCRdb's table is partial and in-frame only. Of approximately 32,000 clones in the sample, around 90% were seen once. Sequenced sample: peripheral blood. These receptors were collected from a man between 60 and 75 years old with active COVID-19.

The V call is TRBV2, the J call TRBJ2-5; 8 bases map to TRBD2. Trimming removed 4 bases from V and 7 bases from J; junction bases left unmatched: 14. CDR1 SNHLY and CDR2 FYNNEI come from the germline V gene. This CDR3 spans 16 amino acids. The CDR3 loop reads CASSAPVAGPPGTQYF. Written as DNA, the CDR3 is TGTGCCAGCAGTGCTCCGGTAGCGGGGCCTCCAGGGACCCAGTACTTC.

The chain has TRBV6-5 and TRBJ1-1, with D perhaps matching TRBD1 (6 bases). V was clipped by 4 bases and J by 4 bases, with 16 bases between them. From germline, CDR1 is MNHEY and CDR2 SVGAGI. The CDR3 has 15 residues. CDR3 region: CASSSWAGAVTEAFF. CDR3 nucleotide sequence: TGTGCCAGCAGTTCTTGGGCAGGGGCGGTCACTGAAGCTTTCTTT.

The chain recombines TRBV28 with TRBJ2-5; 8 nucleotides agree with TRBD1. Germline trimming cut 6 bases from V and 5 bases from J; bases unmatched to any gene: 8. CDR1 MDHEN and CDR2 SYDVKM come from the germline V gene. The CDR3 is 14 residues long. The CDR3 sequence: CASSTGQGGETQYF. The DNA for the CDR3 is TGTGCCAGCAGCACCGGACAGGGTGGGGAGACCCAGTACTTC.

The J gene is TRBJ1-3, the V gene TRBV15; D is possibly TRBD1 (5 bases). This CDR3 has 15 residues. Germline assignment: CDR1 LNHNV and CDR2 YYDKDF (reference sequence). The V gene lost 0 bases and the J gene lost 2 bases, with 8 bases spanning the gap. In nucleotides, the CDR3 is TGTGCCACCAGCAGAGATCCGGGGGCTGGAAACACCATATATTTT. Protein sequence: CATSRDPGAGNTIYF.

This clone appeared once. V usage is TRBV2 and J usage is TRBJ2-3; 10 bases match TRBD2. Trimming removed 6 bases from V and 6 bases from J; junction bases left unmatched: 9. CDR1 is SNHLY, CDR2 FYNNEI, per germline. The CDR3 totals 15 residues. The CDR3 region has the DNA TGTGCCAGCAGGCCCCGGACTAGCGGCGGGGATACGCAGTATTTT. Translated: CASRPRTSGGDTQYF.

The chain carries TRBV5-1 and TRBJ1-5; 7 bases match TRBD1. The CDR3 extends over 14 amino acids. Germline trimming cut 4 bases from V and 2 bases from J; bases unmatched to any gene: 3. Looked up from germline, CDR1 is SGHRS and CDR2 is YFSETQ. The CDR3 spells CASSPDRGNQPQHF. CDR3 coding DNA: TGCGCCAGCAGCCCTGACAGGGGCAATCAGCCCCAGCATTTT.

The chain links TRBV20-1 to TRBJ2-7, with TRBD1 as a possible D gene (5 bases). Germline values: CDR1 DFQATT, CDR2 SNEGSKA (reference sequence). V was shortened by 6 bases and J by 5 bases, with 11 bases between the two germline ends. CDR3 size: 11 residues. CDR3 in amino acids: CSASPGHEQYF. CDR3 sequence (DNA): TGCAGTGCGAGCCCAGGGCACGAGCAGTACTTC.

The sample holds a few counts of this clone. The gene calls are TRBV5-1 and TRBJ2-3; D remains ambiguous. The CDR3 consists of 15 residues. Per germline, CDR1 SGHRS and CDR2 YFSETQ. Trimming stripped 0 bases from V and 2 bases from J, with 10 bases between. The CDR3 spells CASSLGRLVTDTQYF. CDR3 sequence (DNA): TGCGCCAGCAGCTTGGGAAGGCTAGTCACAGATACGCAGTATTTT.

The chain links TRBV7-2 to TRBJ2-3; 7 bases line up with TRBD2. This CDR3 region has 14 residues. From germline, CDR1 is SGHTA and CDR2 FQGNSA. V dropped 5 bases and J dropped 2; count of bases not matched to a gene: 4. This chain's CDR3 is CASSLGLLTDTQYF. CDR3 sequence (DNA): TGTGCCAGCAGCCTGGGACTACTCACAGATACGCAGTATTTT.

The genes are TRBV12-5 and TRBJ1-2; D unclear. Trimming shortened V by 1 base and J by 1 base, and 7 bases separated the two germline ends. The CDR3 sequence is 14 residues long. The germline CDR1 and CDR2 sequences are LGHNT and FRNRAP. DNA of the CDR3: TGTGCTAGTGGTTTGGAGCACCGTAACTATGGCTACACCTTC. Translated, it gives CASGLEHRNYGYTF.